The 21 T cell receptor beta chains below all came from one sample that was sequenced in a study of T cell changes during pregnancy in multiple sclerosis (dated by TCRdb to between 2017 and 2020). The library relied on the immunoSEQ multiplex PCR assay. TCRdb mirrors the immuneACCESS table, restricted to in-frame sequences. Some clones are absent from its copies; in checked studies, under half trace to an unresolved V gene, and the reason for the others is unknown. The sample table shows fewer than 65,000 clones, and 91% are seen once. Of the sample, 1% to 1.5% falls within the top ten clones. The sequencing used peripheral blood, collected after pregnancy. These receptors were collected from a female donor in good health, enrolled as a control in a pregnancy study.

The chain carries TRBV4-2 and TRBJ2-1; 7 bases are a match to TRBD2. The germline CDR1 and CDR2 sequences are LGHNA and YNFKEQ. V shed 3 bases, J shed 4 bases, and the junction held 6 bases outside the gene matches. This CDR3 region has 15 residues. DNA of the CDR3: TGTGCCAGCAGCCAGAGGACTAGGGATTACAATGAGCAGTTCTTC. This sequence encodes CASSQRTRDYNEQFF.

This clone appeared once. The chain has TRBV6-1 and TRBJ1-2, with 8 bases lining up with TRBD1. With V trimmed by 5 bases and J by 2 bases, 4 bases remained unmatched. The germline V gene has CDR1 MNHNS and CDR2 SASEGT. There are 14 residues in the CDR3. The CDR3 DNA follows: TGTGCCAGCAGTAGAACAGGGGGAAACTATGGCTACACCTTC. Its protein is CASSRTGGNYGYTF.

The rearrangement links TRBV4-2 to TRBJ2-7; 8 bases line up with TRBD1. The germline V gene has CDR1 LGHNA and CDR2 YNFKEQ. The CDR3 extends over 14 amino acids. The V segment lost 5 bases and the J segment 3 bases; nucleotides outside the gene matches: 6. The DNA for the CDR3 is TGTGCCAGCAGCACTCCCGGGACAGGCTACGAGCAGTACTTC. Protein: CASSTPGTGYEQYF.

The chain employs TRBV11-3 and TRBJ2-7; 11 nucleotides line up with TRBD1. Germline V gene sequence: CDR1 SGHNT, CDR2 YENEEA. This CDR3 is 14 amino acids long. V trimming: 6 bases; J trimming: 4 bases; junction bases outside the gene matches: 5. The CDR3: CASSRTGGVYEQYF. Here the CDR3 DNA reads TGTGCCAGCAGTCGGACAGGGGGCGTTTACGAGCAGTACTTC.

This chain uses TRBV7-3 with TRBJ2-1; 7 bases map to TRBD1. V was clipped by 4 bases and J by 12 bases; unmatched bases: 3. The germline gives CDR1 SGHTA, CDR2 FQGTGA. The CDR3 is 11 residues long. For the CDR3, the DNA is TGTGCCAGCAGCTCGCAGGGGGTGCAGTTCTTC. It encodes CASSSQGVQFF.

CDR3 region: CSVEGFQGAEAFF. The DNA of the CDR3 is TGCAGCGTTGAAGGTTTCCAGGGGGCTGAAGCTTTCTTT. This chain uses TRBV29-1 with TRBJ1-1; 7 positions agree with TRBD1. The junction had 5 bases not matched to a gene; V was cut back by 1 base and J by 6 bases. Germline CDR1 is SQVTM and CDR2 is ANQGSEA. The CDR3 covers 13 residues.

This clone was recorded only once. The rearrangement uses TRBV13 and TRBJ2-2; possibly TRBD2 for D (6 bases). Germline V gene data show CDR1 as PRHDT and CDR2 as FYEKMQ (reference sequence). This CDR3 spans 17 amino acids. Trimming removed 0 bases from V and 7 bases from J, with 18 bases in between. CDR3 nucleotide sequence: TGTGCCAGCAGCTTAGGTATGATAGCGGCCACAATCGGGGAGCTGTTTTTT. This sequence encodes CASSLGMIAATIGELFF.

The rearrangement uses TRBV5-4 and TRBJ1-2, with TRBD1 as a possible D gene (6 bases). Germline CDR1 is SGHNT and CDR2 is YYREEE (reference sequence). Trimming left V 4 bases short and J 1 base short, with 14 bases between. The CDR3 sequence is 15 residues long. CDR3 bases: TGTGCCAGCAGCCCGGAACAGGGACATAACTATGGCTACACCTTC. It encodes CASSPEQGHNYGYTF.

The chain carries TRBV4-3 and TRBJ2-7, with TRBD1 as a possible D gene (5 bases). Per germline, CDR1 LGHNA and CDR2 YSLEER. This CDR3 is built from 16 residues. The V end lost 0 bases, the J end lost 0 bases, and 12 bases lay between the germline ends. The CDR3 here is CASSQDHTGASYEQYF. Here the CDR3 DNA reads TGCGCCAGCAGCCAAGATCATACTGGGGCCTCCTACGAGCAGTACTTC.

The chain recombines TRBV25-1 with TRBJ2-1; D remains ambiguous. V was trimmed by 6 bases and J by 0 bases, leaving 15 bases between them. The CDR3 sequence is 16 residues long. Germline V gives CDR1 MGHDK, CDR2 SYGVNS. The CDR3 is CASSVRRRSSYNEQFF. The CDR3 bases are TGTGCCAGCAGCGTCCGGCGGCGGAGCTCCTACAATGAGCAGTTCTTC. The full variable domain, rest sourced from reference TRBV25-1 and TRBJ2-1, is EADIYQTPRYLVIGTGKKITLECSQTMGHDKMYWYQQDPGMELHLIHYSYGVNSTEKGDLSSESTVSRIRTEHFPLTLESARPSHTSQYLCASSVRRRSSYNEQFFGPGTRLTVL.

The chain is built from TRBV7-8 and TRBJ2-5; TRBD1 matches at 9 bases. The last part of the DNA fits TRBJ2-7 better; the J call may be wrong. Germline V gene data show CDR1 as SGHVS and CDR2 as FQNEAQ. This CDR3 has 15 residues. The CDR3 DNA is TGTGCCAGCAGCTTGAGGCGGGACAGGGTAGACGAGCAGTACTTC. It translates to CASSLRRDRVDEQYF.

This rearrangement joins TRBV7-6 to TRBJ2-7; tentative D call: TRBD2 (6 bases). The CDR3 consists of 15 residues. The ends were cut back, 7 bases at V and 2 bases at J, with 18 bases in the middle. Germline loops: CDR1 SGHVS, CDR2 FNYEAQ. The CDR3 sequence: CASTPVEGRAYEQYF. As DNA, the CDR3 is TGTGCCAGCACCCCAGTGGAGGGCAGGGCCTACGAGCAGTACTTC.

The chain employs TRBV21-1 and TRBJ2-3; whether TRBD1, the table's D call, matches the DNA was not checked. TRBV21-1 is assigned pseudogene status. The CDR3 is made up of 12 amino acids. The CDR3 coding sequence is TGTGCCAGACGACAGGGGGCAGATACGCAGTATTTT. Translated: CARRQGADTQYF.

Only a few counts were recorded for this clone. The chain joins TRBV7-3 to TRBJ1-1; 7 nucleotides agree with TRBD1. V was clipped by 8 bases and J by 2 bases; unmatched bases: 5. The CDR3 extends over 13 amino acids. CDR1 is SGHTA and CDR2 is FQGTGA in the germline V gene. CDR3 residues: CASLRDRNTEAFF. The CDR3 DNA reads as TGTGCCAGCCTTCGGGACAGAAACACTGAAGCTTTCTTT.

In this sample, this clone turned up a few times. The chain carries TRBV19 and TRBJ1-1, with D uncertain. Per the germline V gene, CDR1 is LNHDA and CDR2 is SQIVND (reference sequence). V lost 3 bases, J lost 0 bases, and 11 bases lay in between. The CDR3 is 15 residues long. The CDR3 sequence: CASSMATGLNTEAFF. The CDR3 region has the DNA TGTGCCAGTAGTATGGCCACCGGGTTGAACACTGAAGCTTTCTTT.

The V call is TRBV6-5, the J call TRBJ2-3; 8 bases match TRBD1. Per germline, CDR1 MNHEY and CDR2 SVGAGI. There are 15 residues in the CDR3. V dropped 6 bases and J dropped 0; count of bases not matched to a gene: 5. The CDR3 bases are TGTGCCAGCAGAAGACAGGGGCTAAGCACAGATACGCAGTATTTT. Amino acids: CASRRQGLSTDTQYF.

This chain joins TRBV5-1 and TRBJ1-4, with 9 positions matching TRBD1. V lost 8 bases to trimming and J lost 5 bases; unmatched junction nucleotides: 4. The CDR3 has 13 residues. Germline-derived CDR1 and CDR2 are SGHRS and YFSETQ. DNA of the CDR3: TGCGCCAGTAGACAGGGGGGGAATGAAAAACTGTTTTTT. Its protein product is CASRQGGNEKLFF.

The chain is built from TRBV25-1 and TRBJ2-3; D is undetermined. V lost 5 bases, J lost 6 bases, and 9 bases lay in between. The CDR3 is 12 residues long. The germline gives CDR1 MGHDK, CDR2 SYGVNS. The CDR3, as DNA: TGTGCCAGCAGTCCCCGGTGGGATACGCAGTATTTT. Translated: CASSPRWDTQYF.

The DNA for the CDR3 is TGCGCCAGCAGCCAAGGGAGGGGCGAGAACACTGAAGCTTTCTTT. Translating gives CASSQGRGENTEAFF. The chain links TRBV4-3 to TRBJ1-1; possible D gene TRBD1, 5 bases. Trimming shortened V by 1 base and J by 1 base, and 10 bases separated the two germline ends. Germline CDR1 LGHNA, CDR2 YSLEER. The CDR3 sequence is 15 residues long.

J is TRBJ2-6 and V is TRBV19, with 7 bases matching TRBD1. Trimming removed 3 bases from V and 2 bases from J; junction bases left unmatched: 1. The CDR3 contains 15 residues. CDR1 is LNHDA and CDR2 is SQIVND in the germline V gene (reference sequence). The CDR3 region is CASSIQGAGANVLTF. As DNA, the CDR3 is TGTGCCAGTAGTATTCAGGGGGCTGGGGCCAACGTCCTGACTTTC. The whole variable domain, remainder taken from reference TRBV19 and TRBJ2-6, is DGGITQSPKYLFRKEGQNVTLSCEQNLNHDAMYWYRQDPGQGLRLIYYSQIVNDFQKGDIAEGYSVSREKKESFPLTVTSAQKNPTAFYLCASSIQGAGANVLTFGAGSRLTVL.

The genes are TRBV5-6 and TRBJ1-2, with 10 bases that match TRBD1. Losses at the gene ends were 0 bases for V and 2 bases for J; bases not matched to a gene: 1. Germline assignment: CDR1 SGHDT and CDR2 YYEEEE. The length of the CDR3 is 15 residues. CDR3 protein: CASSLGDRGNYGYTF. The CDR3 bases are TGTGCCAGCAGCTTGGGGGACAGGGGAAACTATGGCTACACCTTC.